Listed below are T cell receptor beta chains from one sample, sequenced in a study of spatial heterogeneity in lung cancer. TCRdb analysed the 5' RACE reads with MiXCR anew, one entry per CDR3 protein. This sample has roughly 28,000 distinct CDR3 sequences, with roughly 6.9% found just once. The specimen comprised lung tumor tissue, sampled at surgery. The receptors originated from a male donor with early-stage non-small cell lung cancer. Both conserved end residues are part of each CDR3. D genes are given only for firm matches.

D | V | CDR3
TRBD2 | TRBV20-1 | CSAETSGGYEQYF
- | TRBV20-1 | CSARELGTGSNTEAFF
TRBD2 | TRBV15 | CATSRDLAGGSYYEQYF
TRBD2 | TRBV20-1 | CSANPGLAGVEQYF
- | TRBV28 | CASSLTPRTQYF
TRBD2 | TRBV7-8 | CASSLGLAGGQETQYF
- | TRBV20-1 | CSAGWITDTQYF
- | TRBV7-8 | CASSFDSLAGANVLTF
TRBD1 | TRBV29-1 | CSVENWDRAGDTQYF
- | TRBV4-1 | CASSSLQNEKLFF
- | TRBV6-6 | CASSLSAPEAFF
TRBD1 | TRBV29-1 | CSVGGDRGFF
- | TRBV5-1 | CASSLGGRDQYF
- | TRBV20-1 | CSARDNRNPNYGYTF
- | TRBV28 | CASSQGIWRDTGELFF
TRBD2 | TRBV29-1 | CSVARTSGGASADTQYF
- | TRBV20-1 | CSARPTGRENQPQHF
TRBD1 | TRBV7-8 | CASSPDRGPYGYTF
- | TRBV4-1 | CASSLNRDGQETQYF
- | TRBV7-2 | CASSLAVWYEQFF
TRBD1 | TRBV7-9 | CASSLRDRGLDEQFF
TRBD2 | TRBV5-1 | CASSPTSGSAYEQYF
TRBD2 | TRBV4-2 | CASSQDRLAGGPGDTQYF
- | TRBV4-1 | CASSQEWGADTQYF
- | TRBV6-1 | CASRVLRDTYNEQFF
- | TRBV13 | CASSWDQASSTDTQYF
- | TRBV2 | CASSEYREVGYTF
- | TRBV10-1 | CASGDPYEQYF
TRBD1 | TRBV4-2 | CASSQEGTGGLLAKNIQYF
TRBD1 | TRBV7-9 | CASSFGQGADTQYF
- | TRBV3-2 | CASSQERGVGAGNTIYF
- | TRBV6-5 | CASKGGARYSNYGYTF
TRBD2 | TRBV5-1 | CASSIGTNNEQFF
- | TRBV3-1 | CASSQVGGHDTGELFF
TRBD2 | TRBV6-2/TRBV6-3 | CASSSSGDQETQYF
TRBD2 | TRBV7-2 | CASSLGLAGYNEQFF
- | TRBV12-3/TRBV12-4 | CASSLSLSTSSYNSPLHF
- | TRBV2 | CASRGGDGTGELFF
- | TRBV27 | CASSLSLRGGGNTEAFF
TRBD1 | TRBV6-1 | CASSGGWGTAANYGYTF
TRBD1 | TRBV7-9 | CASSLGDRYEAFF
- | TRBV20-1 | CSAGAQAKNIQYF
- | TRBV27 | CASGGLNRHGYTF
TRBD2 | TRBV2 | CASSEKLGLARHEQFF
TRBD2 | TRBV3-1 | CASSQVAGNTGELFF
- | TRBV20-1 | CSATWETTGELFF
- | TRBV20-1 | CSASLVSTDTQYF
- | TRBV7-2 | CASSPYRVGLARDTQYF
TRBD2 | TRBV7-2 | CASSLGLARGTDTQYF
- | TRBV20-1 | CSARNGGEGDNEQFF
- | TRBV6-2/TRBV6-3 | CASSYPAVTDTQYF
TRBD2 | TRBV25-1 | CASSGAGGHGEQFF
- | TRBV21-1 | CASSKGGCAYNEQFF
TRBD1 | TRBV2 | CASSEMQDRARF
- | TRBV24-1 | CATSDLGLGTDTQYF
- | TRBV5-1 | CASSLVQENTEAFF
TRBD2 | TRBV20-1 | CSASGGATDTQYF